Detailed here is one T cell receptor beta chain. The antigen is undetermined. The CDR3 sequence is 13 residues long. Germline lookup yields CDR1 SEHNR and CDR2 FQNEAQ (reference sequence). V gave up 5 bases and J gave up 5 bases, with 11 bases separating them. The record originates from a study of identical twins. Study-level findings and limits: Excess low generation probability was seen in twin-shared out-of-frame alpha sequences.

Healthy Caucasians, and only they, were the donors. TCRdb re-derived calls from the 5' RACE reads in MiXCR, one entry per CDR3 protein. The sample lists about 480,000 distinct CDR3 sequences, approximately 15% occurring once. These data are also associated with another study on yellow fever vaccine responses in identical twins.

The sequence came from a woman between 18 and 30 years old in good health. The gene calls are TRBV7-9 and TRBJ2-3; D remains unclear. The sequenced sample consisted of CD4+ T cells sorted from blood. The CDR3 here is CASSRPAIDTQYF. DNA of the CDR3: TGTGCCAGCAGCCGACCCGCGATAGATACGCAGTATTTT.